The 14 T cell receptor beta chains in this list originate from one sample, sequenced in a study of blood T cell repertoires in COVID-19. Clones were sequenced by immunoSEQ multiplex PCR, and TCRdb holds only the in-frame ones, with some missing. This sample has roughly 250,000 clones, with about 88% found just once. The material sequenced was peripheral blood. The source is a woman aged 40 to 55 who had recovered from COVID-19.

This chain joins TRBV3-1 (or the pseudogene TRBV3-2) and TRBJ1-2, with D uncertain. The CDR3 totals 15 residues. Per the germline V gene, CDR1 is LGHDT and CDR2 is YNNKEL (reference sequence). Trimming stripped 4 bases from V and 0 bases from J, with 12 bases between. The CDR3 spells CASSPFGGSNYGYTF. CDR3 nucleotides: TGTGCCAGCAGCCCCTTCGGCGGTTCTAACTATGGCTACACCTTC.

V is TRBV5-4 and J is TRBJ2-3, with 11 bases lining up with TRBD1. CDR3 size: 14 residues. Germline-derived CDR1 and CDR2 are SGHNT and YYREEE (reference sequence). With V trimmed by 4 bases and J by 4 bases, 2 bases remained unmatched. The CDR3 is CASSRDRGADTQYF. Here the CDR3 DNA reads TGTGCCAGCAGCCGGGACAGGGGGGCAGATACGCAGTATTTT.

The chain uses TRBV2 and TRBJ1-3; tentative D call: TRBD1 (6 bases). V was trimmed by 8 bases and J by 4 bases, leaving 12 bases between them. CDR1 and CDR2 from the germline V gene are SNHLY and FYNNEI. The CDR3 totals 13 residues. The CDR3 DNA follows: TGTGCCAGCGGGGGGGGGCTCGGAAACACCATATATTTT. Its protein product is CASGGGLGNTIYF.

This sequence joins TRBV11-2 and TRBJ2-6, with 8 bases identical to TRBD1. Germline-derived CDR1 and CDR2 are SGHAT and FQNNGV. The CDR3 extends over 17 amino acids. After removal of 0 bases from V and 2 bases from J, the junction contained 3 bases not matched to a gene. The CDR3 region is CASSLDRDRPGANVLTF. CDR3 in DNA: TGTGCCAGCAGCTTAGATCGGGACAGGCCTGGGGCCAACGTCCTGACTTTC. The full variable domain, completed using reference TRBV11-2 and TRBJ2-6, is EAGVAQSPRYKIIEKRQSVAFWCNPISGHATLYWYQQILGQGPKLLIQFQNNGVVDDSQLPKDRFSAERLKGVDSTLKIQPAKLEDSAVYLCASSLDRDRPGANVLTFGAGSRLTVL.

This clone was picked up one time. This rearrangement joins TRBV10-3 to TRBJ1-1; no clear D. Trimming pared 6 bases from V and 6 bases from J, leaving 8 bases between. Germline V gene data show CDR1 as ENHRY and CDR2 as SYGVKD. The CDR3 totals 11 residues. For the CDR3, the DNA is TGTGCCATCAGCGGAGGGCCTGAAGCTTTCTTT. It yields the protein CAISGGPEAFF.

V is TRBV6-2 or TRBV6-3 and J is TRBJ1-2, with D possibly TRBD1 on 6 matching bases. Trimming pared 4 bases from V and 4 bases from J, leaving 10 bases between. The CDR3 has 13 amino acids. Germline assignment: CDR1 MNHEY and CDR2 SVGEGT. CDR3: CASSFGGGYGYTF. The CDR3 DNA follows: TGTGCCAGCAGTTTTGGGGGCGGCTATGGCTACACCTTC.

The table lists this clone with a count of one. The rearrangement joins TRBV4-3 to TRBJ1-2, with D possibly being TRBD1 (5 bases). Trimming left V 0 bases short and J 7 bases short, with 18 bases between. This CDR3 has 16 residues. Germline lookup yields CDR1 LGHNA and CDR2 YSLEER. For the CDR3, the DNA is TGCGCCAGCAGCCAAGATCGAGGGCAGGGAGGCGGTGGCTACACCTTC. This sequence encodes CASSQDRGQGGGGYTF.

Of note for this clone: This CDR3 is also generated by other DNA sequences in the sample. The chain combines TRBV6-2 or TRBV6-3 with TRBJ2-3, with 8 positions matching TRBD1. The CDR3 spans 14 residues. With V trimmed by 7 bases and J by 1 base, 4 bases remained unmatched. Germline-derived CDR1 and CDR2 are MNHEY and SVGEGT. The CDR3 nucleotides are TGTGCCAGCACCCCGACAGGGGGCACAGATACGCAGTATTTT. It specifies CASTPTGGTDTQYF.

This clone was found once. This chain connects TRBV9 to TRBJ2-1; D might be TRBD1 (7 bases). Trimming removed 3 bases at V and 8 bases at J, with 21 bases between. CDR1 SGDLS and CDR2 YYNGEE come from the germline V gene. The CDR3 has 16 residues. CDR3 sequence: CASSDPGGLLGDEQFF. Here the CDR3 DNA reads TGTGCCAGCAGCGATCCAGGGGGGTTGTTAGGCGATGAGCAGTTCTTC.

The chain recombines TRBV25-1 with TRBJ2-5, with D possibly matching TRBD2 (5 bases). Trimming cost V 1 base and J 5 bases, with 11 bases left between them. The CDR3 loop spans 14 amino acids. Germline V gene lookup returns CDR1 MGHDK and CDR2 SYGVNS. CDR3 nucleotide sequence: TGTGCCAGCAGTGAATCTCGACCGGGGGAGACCCAGTACTTC. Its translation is CASSESRPGETQYF.

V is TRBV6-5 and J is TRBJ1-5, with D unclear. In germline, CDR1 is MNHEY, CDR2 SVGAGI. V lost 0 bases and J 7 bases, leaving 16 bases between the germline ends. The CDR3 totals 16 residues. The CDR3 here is CASSYSSPLGGQPQHF. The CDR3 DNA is TGTGCCAGCAGTTACTCGTCCCCTTTGGGAGGGCAGCCCCAGCATTTT.

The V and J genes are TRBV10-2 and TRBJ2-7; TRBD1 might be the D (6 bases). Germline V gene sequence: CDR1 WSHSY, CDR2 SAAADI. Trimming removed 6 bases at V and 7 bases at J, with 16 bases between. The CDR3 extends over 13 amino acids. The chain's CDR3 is CASRVAERGEQYF. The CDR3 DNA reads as TGCGCCAGCAGGGTAGCCGAAAGGGGGGAGCAGTACTTC.

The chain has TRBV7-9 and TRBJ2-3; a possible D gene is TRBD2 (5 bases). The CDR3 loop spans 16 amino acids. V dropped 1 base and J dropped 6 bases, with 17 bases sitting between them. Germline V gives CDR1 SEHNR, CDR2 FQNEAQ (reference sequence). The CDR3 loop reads CASSLVGGLAGDTQYF. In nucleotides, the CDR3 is TGTGCCAGCAGCTTAGTGGGCGGGCTAGCAGGTGATACGCAGTATTTT.

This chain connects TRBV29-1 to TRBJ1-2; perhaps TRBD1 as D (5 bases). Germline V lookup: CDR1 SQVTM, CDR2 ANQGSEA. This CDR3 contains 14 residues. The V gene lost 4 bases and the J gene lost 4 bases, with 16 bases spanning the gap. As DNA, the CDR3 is TGCAGCGTTGGTGGGGCGCTCCCTTCCTATGGCTACACCTTC. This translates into CSVGGALPSYGYTF.